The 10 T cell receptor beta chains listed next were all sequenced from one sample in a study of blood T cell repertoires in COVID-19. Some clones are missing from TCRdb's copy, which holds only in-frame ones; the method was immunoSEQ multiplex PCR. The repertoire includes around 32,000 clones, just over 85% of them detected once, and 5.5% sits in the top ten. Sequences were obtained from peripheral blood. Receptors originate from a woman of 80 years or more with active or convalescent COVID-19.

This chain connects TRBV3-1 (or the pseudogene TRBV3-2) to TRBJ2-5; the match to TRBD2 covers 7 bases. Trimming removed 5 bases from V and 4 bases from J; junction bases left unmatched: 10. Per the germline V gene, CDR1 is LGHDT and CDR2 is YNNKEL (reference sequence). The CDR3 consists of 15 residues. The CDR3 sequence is CASSSNLGGRETQYF. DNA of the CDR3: TGTGCCAGCAGCTCGAACCTCGGCGGGAGAGAGACCCAGTACTTC.

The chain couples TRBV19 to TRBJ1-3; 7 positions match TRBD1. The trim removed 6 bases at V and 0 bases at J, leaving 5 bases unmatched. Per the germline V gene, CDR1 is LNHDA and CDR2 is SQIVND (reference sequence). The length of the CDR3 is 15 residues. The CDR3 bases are TGTGCCAGTAGGGGACAGTACCACTCTGGAAACACCATATATTTT. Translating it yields CASRGQYHSGNTIYF.

The CDR3 sequence is CASSLTLTANTEAFF. The CDR3 nucleotides are TGTGCCAGCAGCCTTACTCTGACAGCGAACACTGAAGCTTTCTTT. V gene TRBV5-4 combines with J gene TRBJ1-1; D may be TRBD1 (5 bases). V lost 4 bases to trimming and J lost 1 base, with 14 bases between them. Germline V gene data show CDR1 as SGHNT and CDR2 as YYREEE (reference sequence). The CDR3 covers 15 residues.

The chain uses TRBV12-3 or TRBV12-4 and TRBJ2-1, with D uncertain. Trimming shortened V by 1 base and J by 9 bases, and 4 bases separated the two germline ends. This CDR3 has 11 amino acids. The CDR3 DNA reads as TGTGCCAGCAGTTTAGGGGCTGAGCAGTTCTTC. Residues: CASSLGAEQFF.

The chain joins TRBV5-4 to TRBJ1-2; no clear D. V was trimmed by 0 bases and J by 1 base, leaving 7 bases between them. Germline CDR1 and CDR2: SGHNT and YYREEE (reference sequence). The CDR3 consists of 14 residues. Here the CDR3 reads CASSLGAINYGYTF. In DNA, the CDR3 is TGTGCCAGCAGCTTGGGAGCTATTAACTATGGCTACACCTTC.

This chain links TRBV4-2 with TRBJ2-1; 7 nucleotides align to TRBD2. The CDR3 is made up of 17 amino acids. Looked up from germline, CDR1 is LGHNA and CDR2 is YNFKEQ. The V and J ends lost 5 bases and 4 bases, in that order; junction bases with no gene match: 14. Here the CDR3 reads CASSNHGVVSGYNEQFF. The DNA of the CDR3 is TGTGCCAGCAGCAACCACGGCGTGGTTAGCGGGTACAATGAGCAGTTCTTC.

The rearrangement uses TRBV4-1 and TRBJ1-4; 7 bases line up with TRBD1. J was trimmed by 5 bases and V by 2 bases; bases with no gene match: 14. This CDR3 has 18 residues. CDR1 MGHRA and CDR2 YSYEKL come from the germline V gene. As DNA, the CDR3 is TGCGCCAGCAGCCAAAGGTGGGGGCCTGACAGGGCGAATGAAAAACTGTTTTTT. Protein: CASSQRWGPDRANEKLFF.

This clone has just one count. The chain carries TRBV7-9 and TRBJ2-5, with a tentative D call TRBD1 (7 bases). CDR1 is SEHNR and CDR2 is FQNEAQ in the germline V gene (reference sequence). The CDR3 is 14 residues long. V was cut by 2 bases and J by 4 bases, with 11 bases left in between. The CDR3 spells CASSLNRGGETQYF. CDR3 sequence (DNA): TGTGCCAGCAGCTTAAACAGGGGAGGAGAGACCCAGTACTTC.

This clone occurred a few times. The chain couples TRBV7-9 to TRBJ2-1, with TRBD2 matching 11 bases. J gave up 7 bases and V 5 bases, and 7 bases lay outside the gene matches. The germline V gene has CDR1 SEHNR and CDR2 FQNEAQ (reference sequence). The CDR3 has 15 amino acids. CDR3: CASSALAGGLNEQFF. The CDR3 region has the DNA TGTGCCAGCAGCGCCCTAGCGGGAGGCTTGAATGAGCAGTTCTTC.

Written as DNA, the CDR3 is TGTGCCAGCAGCCGCTGGGCGGGACAGCGAAATGAGCAGTTCTTC. This translates into CASSRWAGQRNEQFF. V usage is TRBV4-2 and J usage is TRBJ2-1; perhaps TRBD1 as D (7 bases). CDR1 is LGHNA and CDR2 is YNFKEQ in the germline V gene. This CDR3 region has 15 residues. Between the trimmed V and J ends, which lost 4 bases and 7 bases, there was a span of 17 bases.